This paragraph reports one T cell receptor (beta chain). The data belong to a study of B cell selection in AIRE deficiency. The germline V gene encodes CDR1 SEHNR and CDR2 FQNEAQ (reference sequence). The CDR3 sequence is 16 residues long. J was trimmed by 2 bases and V by 0 bases; bases with no gene match: 3. Assay: immunoSEQ multiplex PCR; the TCRdb copy retains only in-frame clones and omits some. The sample contains some 22,000 clones, roughly 95% of which appear only once. Conventional CD4 T cells were sorted as CD4+CD127+ cells. The J gene is TRBJ1-5, the V gene TRBV7-9; TRBD1 matches at 8 bases. The specimen was CD4+CD127+ conventional T cells sorted from PBMCs. The sequence was collected from a human donor in good health. Here the CDR3 DNA reads TGTGCCAGCAGCTTAGCATCAGGGGGCGGCAATCAGCCCCAGCATTTT. Protein: CASSLASGGGNQPQHF.